The 27 T cell receptor beta chains below come from one sample, sequenced in a study of shared clonotypes between healthy human individuals. Repertoires were generated with immunoSEQ multiplex PCR, while TCRdb's copy carries only in-frame clones and drops some. Among roughly 2,000,000 clones listed, less than 95% were seen once. Only CD45RO-negative cells positively selected for CCR7 counted as naive CD8 cells, so terminally differentiated effector memory CD45RA+ cells were excluded. The sequenced sample consisted of naive CD8+ T cells sorted from blood. These receptors all stem from a man younger than 35 in good health.

J is TRBJ2-5 and V is TRBV28, with 9 bases matching TRBD1. The CDR3 runs to 14 residues. V trimming: 5 bases; J trimming: 3 bases; junction bases outside the gene matches: 4. CDR1 is MDHEN and CDR2 is SYDVKM in the germline V gene. The CDR3 sequence is CASSARDREETQYF. The CDR3 DNA follows: TGTGCCAGCAGTGCCCGGGACAGGGAAGAGACCCAGTACTTC.

The chain links TRBV7-2 to TRBJ2-1; TRBD2 matches at 7 bases. The CDR3 consists of 14 residues. Germline CDR1 reads SGHTA; CDR2 reads FQGNSA. The J segment lost 7 bases and the V segment lost 4 bases, leaving 7 bases of the junction unmatched. CDR3 sequence (DNA): TGTGCCAGCAGCTGGCTAGAGCGGGGAAATGAGCAGTTCTTC. This codes for CASSWLERGNEQFF.

The chain links TRBV27 to TRBJ2-7; 11 bases map to TRBD1. Germline V gene sequence: CDR1 MNHEY, CDR2 SMNVEV (reference sequence). After removal of 11 bases from V and 5 bases from J, the junction contained 8 bases not matched to a gene. The CDR3 extends over 13 amino acids. DNA of the CDR3: TGTGCCGCCGGACAGGGGGCAGGCCACGAGCAGTACTTC. This gives the protein CAAGQGAGHEQYF.

The chain uses TRBV7-6 and TRBJ1-5, with D tentatively TRBD1 (6 bases). The CDR3 is 14 residues long. The ends were cut back, 1 base at V and 5 bases at J, with 9 bases in the middle. Germline-derived CDR1 and CDR2 are SGHVS and FNYEAQ. CDR3 coding DNA: TGTGCCAGCAGCTTAGAGGGGGGGGATCAGCCCCAGCATTTT. It is translated as CASSLEGGDQPQHF.

The chain recombines TRBV5-6 with TRBJ2-2; maybe TRBD2 (6 bases). Trimming shortened V by 2 bases and J by 7 bases, and 12 bases separated the two germline ends. The germline V gene has CDR1 SGHDT and CDR2 YYEEEE. The CDR3 contains 14 residues. CDR3 DNA sequence: TGTGCCAGCAGCTTTGCGGTCGGGGGCGGGGAGCTGTTTTTT. Encoded protein: CASSFAVGGGELFF. Complete variable domain (other parts from reference TRBV5-6 and TRBJ2-2): DAGVTQSPTHLIKTRGQQVTLRCSPKSGHDTVSWYQQALGQGPQFIFQYYEEEERQRGNFPDRFSGHQFPNYSSELNVNALLLGDSALYLCASSFAVGGGELFFGEGSRLTVL.

This rearrangement joins TRBV19 to TRBJ1-2; D ambiguous. There are 11 residues in the CDR3. Trimming cost V 3 bases and J 9 bases, with 8 bases left between them. Germline-derived CDR1 and CDR2 are LNHDA and SQIVND (reference sequence). This CDR3 reads CASSMYDSYTF. DNA for the CDR3: TGTGCCAGTAGTATGTATGATAGCTACACCTTC.

The J gene is TRBJ2-1, the V gene TRBV5-1; 8 bases agree with TRBD1. The CDR3 is 15 residues long. Per the germline V gene, CDR1 is SGHRS and CDR2 is YFSETQ. The trim removed 0 bases at V and 8 bases at J, leaving 7 bases unmatched. CDR3 sequence reads: CASSLAGQDFDEQFF. The CDR3 bases are TGCGCCAGCAGCTTGGCGGGACAGGATTTCGATGAGCAGTTCTTC.

The chain employs TRBV11-2 and TRBJ1-1; D unresolved. The CDR3 sequence is 15 residues long. Per the germline V gene, CDR1 is SGHAT and CDR2 is FQNNGV. The ends were cut back, 5 bases at V and 2 bases at J, with 15 bases in the middle. CDR3 in amino acids: CASSGSSLGNTEAFF. DNA of the CDR3: TGTGCCAGCAGCGGATCGTCGTTGGGAAACACTGAAGCTTTCTTT.

The rearrangement uses TRBV7-6 and TRBJ2-5, with TRBD2 matching over 12 bases. V lost 5 bases to trimming and J lost 5 bases; unmatched junction nucleotides: 9. This CDR3 has 16 residues. CDR1 and CDR2 (germline): SGHVS, FNYEAQ. This CDR3 reads CASSPRTSGIGETQYF. CDR3 coding DNA: TGTGCCAGCAGCCCCCGGACTAGCGGGATCGGTGAGACCCAGTACTTC.

The chain couples TRBV13 to TRBJ2-1, with D perhaps matching TRBD1 (5 bases). V was pared by 3 bases and J by 8 bases, with 11 bases between. Germline CDR1 is PRHDT and CDR2 is FYEKMQ (reference sequence). This CDR3 contains 13 residues. The CDR3 here is CASSFQGRDEQFF. DNA of the CDR3: TGTGCCAGCAGCTTCCAGGGTCGTGATGAGCAGTTCTTC.

The J gene is TRBJ2-1, the V gene TRBV6-1; D unresolved. This CDR3 comprises 15 residues. Germline CDR1 is MNHNS and CDR2 is SASEGT. Trimming removed 1 base at V and 3 bases at J, with 10 bases between. CDR3 protein: CASSEDQDRYNEQFF. CDR3 bases: TGTGCCAGCAGTGAAGACCAGGACCGCTACAATGAGCAGTTCTTC.

The chain uses TRBV7-6 and TRBJ1-1; D unclear. CDR1 is SGHVS, CDR2 FNYEAQ, per germline. V was pared by 2 bases and J by 7 bases, with 11 bases between. This CDR3 comprises 13 residues. In DNA, the CDR3 is TGTGCCAGCAGCTTACAGTTGACGGATGAAGCTTTCTTT. It encodes CASSLQLTDEAFF.

V is TRBV4-2 and J is TRBJ1-2; D gene uncertain. The CDR3 runs 11 residues. Between the trimmed V and J ends, which lost 5 bases and 1 base, there was a span of 2 bases. Germline CDR1 reads LGHNA; CDR2 reads YNFKEQ. CDR3 bases: TGTGCCAGCAGCTTTAACTATGGCTACACCTTC. Protein: CASSFNYGYTF.

The V call is TRBV5-6, the J call TRBJ1-6, with D maybe TRBD1 (5 bases). This CDR3 spans 16 amino acids. Germline assignment: CDR1 SGHDT and CDR2 YYEEEE. Trimming cost V 3 bases and J 10 bases, with 20 bases left between them. The CDR3 loop reads CASSSDPDARDSPLHF. The CDR3 DNA follows: TGTGCCAGCAGCTCTGACCCAGATGCCAGGGACTCACCCCTCCACTTT. Drawing the rest from reference TRBV5-6 and TRBJ1-6, the complete variable domain is DAGVTQSPTHLIKTRGQQVTLRCSPKSGHDTVSWYQQALGQGPQFIFQYYEEEERQRGNFPDRFSGHQFPNYSSELNVNALLLGDSALYLCASSSDPDARDSPLHFGNGTRLTVT.

V is TRBV9 and J is TRBJ2-3; 7 bases are a match to TRBD2. The CDR3 has 17 residues. Germline V gene sequence: CDR1 SGDLS, CDR2 YYNGEE. Losses at the gene ends were 3 bases for V and 5 bases for J; bases not matched to a gene: 15. As DNA, the CDR3 is TGTGCCAGCAGCGGTTGGAGCGGGGCCTCCCGCGGAGATACGCAGTATTTT. Encoded protein: CASSGWSGASRGDTQYF.

The CDR3 DNA follows: TGTGCCAGCAGCCCCCGGGACAGTTCGAGCTCCTACGAGCAGTACTTC. Encoded protein: CASSPRDSSSSYEQYF. The rearrangement joins TRBV13 to TRBJ2-7; 7 bases align to TRBD1. CDR1 and CDR2 from the germline V gene are PRHDT and FYEKMQ (reference sequence). The CDR3 runs to 16 residues. Losses at the gene ends were 5 bases for V and 0 bases for J; bases not matched to a gene: 10.

V gene TRBV9 combines with J gene TRBJ1-1; D not certain. Germline V CDR1 and CDR2: SGDLS, YYNGEE. The V gene lost 4 bases and the J gene lost 1 base, with 11 bases spanning the gap. This CDR3 has 14 amino acids. The CDR3 sequence: CASSTPGRNTEAFF. The CDR3 region has the DNA TGTGCCAGCAGCACCCCGGGCCGGAACACTGAAGCTTTCTTT. The whole variable domain, remainder taken from reference TRBV9 and TRBJ1-1, is DSGVTQTPKHLITATGQRVTLRCSPRSGDLSVYWYQQSLDQGLQFLIQYYNGEERAKGNILERFSAQQFPDLHSELNLSSLELGDSALYFCASSTPGRNTEAFFGQGTRLTVV.

The chain is built from TRBV5-1 and TRBJ2-7; the D gene is possibly TRBD1 (6 bases). The V gene lost 6 bases and the J gene lost 3 bases, with 13 bases spanning the gap. Germline V CDR1 and CDR2: SGHRS, YFSETQ. This CDR3 is built from 13 residues. The CDR3 protein is CASTQDSFYEQYF. The DNA for the CDR3 is TGCGCCAGCACCCAGGACAGTTTCTACGAGCAGTACTTC.

The chain uses TRBV27 and TRBJ2-7, with TRBD2 as a possible D gene (6 bases). With 9 bases removed from V and 6 bases from J, the gap between germline ends came to 18 bases. Germline V gene data show CDR1 as MNHEY and CDR2 as SMNVEV (reference sequence). This CDR3 has 13 amino acids. The CDR3 DNA is TGTGCCAGTTGGGAGGCTAAGAGGAGCGAGCAGTACTTC. Its protein is CASWEAKRSEQYF.

Comment on this clone: The same CDR3 is also encoded by other DNA sequences in this sample. The CDR3 sequence: CASSSGLSYEQYF. The CDR3 region has the DNA TGTGCCAGCAGCTCCGGGCTATCCTACGAGCAGTACTTC. The chain carries TRBV11-2 and TRBJ2-7; D call uncertain. The CDR3 length is 13 residues. The germline V gene has CDR1 SGHAT and CDR2 FQNNGV. Between the trimmed V and J ends, which lost 4 bases and 1 base, there was a span of 8 bases. The variable domain in full, completed from reference TRBV11-2 and TRBJ2-7, reads EAGVAQSPRYKIIEKRQSVAFWCNPISGHATLYWYQQILGQGPKLLIQFQNNGVVDDSQLPKDRFSAERLKGVDSTLKIQPAKLEDSAVYLCASSSGLSYEQYFGPGTRLTVT.

This chain joins TRBV7-9 and TRBJ2-3; D tentatively fits TRBD1 or TRBD2 (5 bases each). CDR3 length: 14 amino acids. Per germline, CDR1 SEHNR and CDR2 FQNEAQ (reference sequence). V was pared by 6 bases and J by 8 bases, with 18 bases between. The CDR3: CASSPEGRAGTQYF. The DNA for the CDR3 is TGTGCCAGCAGTCCCGAGGGGCGGGCGGGTACGCAGTATTTT.

The chain uses TRBV6-5 and TRBJ1-1; possible D gene TRBD1, 5 bases. V gave up 5 bases and J gave up 6 bases, with 13 bases separating them. Germline V gene lookup returns CDR1 MNHEY and CDR2 SVGAGI. CDR3 length: 13 amino acids. The CDR3 loop reads CASSMGGFAEAFF. The DNA of the CDR3 is TGTGCCAGCAGTATGGGGGGTTTCGCTGAAGCTTTCTTT.

This rearrangement joins TRBV5-6 to TRBJ2-5, with 11 positions matching TRBD2. CDR1 and CDR2 from the germline V gene are SGHDT and YYEEEE. The CDR3 totals 17 residues. V lost 2 bases to trimming and J lost 5 bases; unmatched junction nucleotides: 11. The DNA of the CDR3 is TGTGCCAGCAGCTTCGAACTAGCGGGAGATTTCCGGGAGACCCAGTACTTC. Protein sequence: CASSFELAGDFRETQYF.

The chain uses TRBV11-2 and TRBJ2-3; 14 nucleotides align to TRBD2. Germline CDR1 reads SGHAT; CDR2 reads FQNNGV. The CDR3 contains 17 residues. V was pared by 5 bases and J by 3 bases, with 7 bases of the junction left unmatched. CDR3 DNA: TGTGCCAGCAGCGATGGACTAGCGGGAGGTCGGACAGATACGCAGTATTTT. This gives the protein CASSDGLAGGRTDTQYF.

The chain has TRBV2 and TRBJ2-7; D is perhaps TRBD1 (6 bases). V was cut by 10 bases and J by 0 bases, with 13 bases left in between. The germline V gene encodes CDR1 SNHLY and CDR2 FYNNEI. This CDR3 spans 13 amino acids. Here the CDR3 reads CATNRVPSYEQYF. The CDR3 bases are TGTGCCACCAACAGGGTCCCCTCCTACGAGCAGTACTTC.

The J gene is TRBJ1-1, the V gene TRBV9; 8 bases are a match to TRBD1. Germline CDR1 and CDR2: SGDLS and YYNGEE. V was pared by 0 bases and J by 3 bases, with 4 bases of the junction left unmatched. The CDR3 is 15 amino acids. CDR3 protein: CASSVGTGWDTEAFF. In DNA form, the CDR3 reads TGTGCCAGCAGCGTAGGGACAGGGTGGGACACTGAAGCTTTCTTT.

This clone was seen just once. The CDR3 sequence: CATSSGGSTDTQYF. The CDR3 DNA reads TGTGCCACCAGCAGCGGCGGGAGCACAGATACGCAGTATTTT. This chain connects TRBV15 to TRBJ2-3; the D gene is possibly TRBD2 (5 bases). Trimming stripped 3 bases from V and 0 bases from J, with 7 bases between. CDR3 length equals 14 residues. In germline, CDR1 is LNHNV, CDR2 YYDKDF (reference sequence). The full variable domain, completed using reference TRBV15 and TRBJ2-3, is DAMVIQNPRYQVTQFGKPVTLSCSQTLNHNVMYWYQQKSSQAPKLLFHYYDKDFNNEADTPDNFQSRRPNTSFCFLDIRSPGLGDTAMYLCATSSGGSTDTQYFGPGTRLTVL.